This T cell receptor (beta chain) was recorded in a study of shared clonotypes between healthy human individuals. Study-level findings and limits: Limited genetic and exposure-history diversity came from having few donors.

An assay was performed, and its level was deep. Over several immunoSEQ plates, each subset's genomic DNA was distributed in even portions. The table came from immunoSEQ multiplex PCR; TCRdb's copy has only in-frame clones and leaves some out. Here the sample spans hundreds of thousands of clones, around 76% being singletons. Every donor, a Caucasian adult, lived in Nashville, Tennessee. The germline CDR1 and CDR2 sequences are MNHEY and SMNVEV (reference sequence). V was pared by 4 bases and J by 8 bases, with 5 bases of the junction left unmatched. CDR3 length equals 13 residues. This clone was observed a single time. Antigen unknown.

The chain has TRBV27 and TRBJ1-2; the match to TRBD1 covers 9 bases. The TCR comes from a woman aged 40 to 49 in good health. Some clones in this sample may be carry-over from other donors' samples. The sequenced sample consisted of PBMCs. CDR3 in amino acids: CASSWGTGNGYTF. CDR3 coding DNA: TGTGCCAGCAGTTGGGGGACAGGGAACGGCTACACCTTC.